A single sample gave rise to the 27 T cell receptor beta chains below, sequenced in a study of cytomegalovirus exposure and HLA in healthy donors (dated by TCRdb to 2016 to 2017). Library prep was done by the immunoSEQ multiplex PCR assay. For the multiplex PCR, a mixture combining 60 forward primers for TCR Vbeta segments and 13 reverse primers for TCR Jbeta segments was used. What TCRdb holds here is the immuneACCESS table cut down to in-frame rearrangements. Part of the clones is not present; checked against another copy, under half of the missing clones reflect an unresolved V gene, and the others are unexplained. For this sample there are nearly 100,000 clones; approximately 79% appear just once. Under 20% of the sample rests with the top ten. The sequencing input was PBMCs. The receptors derive from a woman aged 60-75 years in good health and CMV-seropositive.

The chain links TRBV28 to TRBJ1-4, with 8 bases identical to TRBD1. The CDR3 spans 13 residues. In germline, CDR1 is MDHEN, CDR2 SYDVKM. Losses at the gene ends were 6 bases for V and 6 bases for J; bases not matched to a gene: 3. The CDR3 bases are TGTGCCAGCAGGCCAGGGGGCGATGAAAAACTGTTTTTT. Translated, it gives CASRPGGDEKLFF.

This clone appeared once. The chain employs TRBV5-4 and TRBJ2-7; 13 nucleotides align to TRBD2. V shed 4 bases, J shed 3 bases, and the junction held 10 bases outside the gene matches. This CDR3 is 17 amino acids long. Germline V CDR1 and CDR2: SGHNT, YYREEE (reference sequence). As DNA, the CDR3 is TGTGCCAGCAGCCCTGAGGGACTAGCGGGAACCTTCTACGAGCAGTACTTC. As protein: CASSPEGLAGTFYEQYF.

The V and J genes are TRBV5-4 and TRBJ1-1; D call uncertain. Germline V gives CDR1 SGHNT, CDR2 YYREEE (reference sequence). The V gene lost 4 bases and the J gene lost 7 bases, with 20 bases spanning the gap. The CDR3 totals 15 residues. In nucleotides, the CDR3 is TGTGCCAGCAGCAGCACTACCGGGTCTTCTTTTGAAGCTTTCTTT. Protein sequence: CASSSTTGSSFEAFF. The variable domain in full, completed from reference TRBV5-4 and TRBJ1-1, reads ETGVTQSPTHLIKTRGQQVTLRCSSQSGHNTVSWYQQALGQGPQFIFQYYREEENGRGNFPPRFSGLQFPNYSSELNVNALELDDSALYLCASSSTTGSSFEAFFGQGTRLTVV.

The rearrangement joins TRBV18 to TRBJ1-2; 12 positions match TRBD1. V shed 3 bases, J shed 5 bases, and the junction held 7 bases outside the gene matches. Germline CDR1 and CDR2: KGHSH and LQKENI. The CDR3 spans 16 residues. CDR3 residues: CASSPGTGGVWYGYTF. The CDR3 DNA is TGTGCCAGCTCACCGGGGACAGGGGGCGTTTGGTATGGCTACACCTTC.

For the CDR3, the DNA is TGTGCCAGTAGGCCAGACAGGTCAGGAAGCAATCAGCCCCAGCATTTT. Translated, it gives CASRPDRSGSNQPQHF. The rearrangement joins TRBV19 to TRBJ1-5, with D perhaps TRBD1 (6 bases). The CDR3 contains 16 residues. Germline CDR1 reads LNHDA; CDR2 reads SQIVND (reference sequence). The V end lost 6 bases, the J end lost 1 base, and 16 bases lay between the germline ends.

The CDR3 region has the DNA TGTGCCAGCAGCTTAGGGCCCTCCTACGAGCAGTACTTC. It codes for CASSLGPSYEQYF. The chain has TRBV7-6 and TRBJ2-7; D is undetermined. V dropped 1 base and J dropped 0 bases, with 4 bases sitting between them. Germline values: CDR1 SGHVS, CDR2 FNYEAQ. The CDR3 is 13 amino acids.

The gene calls are TRBV18 and TRBJ2-7; D ambiguous. Germline values: CDR1 KGHSH, CDR2 LQKENI. CDR3 length equals 14 residues. Trimming shortened V by 3 bases and J by 2 bases, and 11 bases separated the two germline ends. The CDR3: CASSPAAVAYEQYF. The CDR3 bases are TGTGCCAGCTCACCGGCCGCCGTTGCCTACGAGCAGTACTTC.

The rearrangement uses TRBV15 and TRBJ2-3, with 7 bases aligning to TRBD1. J was trimmed by 0 bases and V by 9 bases; bases with no gene match: 12. Germline-derived CDR1 and CDR2 are LNHNV and YYDKDF (reference sequence). This CDR3 has 16 amino acids. CDR3: CATYLYRGTSTDTQYF. As DNA, the CDR3 is TGTGCCACTTACTTATACAGGGGTACTAGCACAGATACGCAGTATTTT.

This chain uses TRBV29-1 with TRBJ2-7, with TRBD1 matching 9 bases. V lost 6 bases and J lost 5; bases outside the gene matches: 8. The CDR3 is 13 amino acids. Germline CDR1 reads SQVTM; CDR2 reads ANQGSEA. CDR3 region: CSVGQGWSDEQYF. CDR3 nucleotides: TGCAGCGTGGGACAGGGTTGGAGTGACGAGCAGTACTTC.

The chain has TRBV5-4 and TRBJ2-7, with 9 bases lining up with TRBD2. The CDR3 has 15 amino acids. After removal of 4 bases from V and 2 bases from J, the junction contained 7 bases not matched to a gene. Germline CDR1 and CDR2: SGHNT and YYREEE (reference sequence). The CDR3 DNA is TGTGCCAGCAGCCTTCCCGGGACTAGCACCTACGAGCAGTACTTC. It specifies CASSLPGTSTYEQYF.

V usage is TRBV6-5 and J usage is TRBJ2-1; possible D gene TRBD1, 5 bases. CDR3 size: 13 residues. The germline V gene has CDR1 MNHEY and CDR2 SVGAGI. Trimming left V 9 bases short and J 6 bases short, with 15 bases between. CDR3 DNA: TGTGCCAGTGGACAACATGTCACCAATGAGCAGTTCTTC. This codes for CASGQHVTNEQFF.

V is TRBV10-3 and J is TRBJ2-1; 9 nucleotides align to TRBD1. The V and J ends lost 10 bases and 4 bases, in that order; junction bases with no gene match: 11. Germline lookup yields CDR1 ENHRY and CDR2 SYGVKD. CDR3 length: 15 amino acids. The CDR3 reads CATREGTGRYNEQFF. Here the CDR3 DNA reads TGTGCCACCCGCGAAGGGACAGGGAGATACAATGAGCAGTTCTTC.

This chain joins TRBV4-1 and TRBJ2-3; 8 bases are shared with TRBD1. The CDR3 has 17 amino acids. Per the germline V gene, CDR1 is MGHRA and CDR2 is YSYEKL. The junction had 12 bases not matched to a gene; V was cut back by 4 bases and J by 3 bases. The chain's CDR3 is CASSRSGGDLVTDTQYF. In DNA, the CDR3 is TGCGCCAGCAGCCGGTCAGGGGGCGATTTGGTGACAGATACGCAGTATTTT.

The CDR3 here is CASSSGLAWNEQFF. As DNA, the CDR3 is TGTGCCAGCAGTTCGGGACTAGCGTGGAATGAGCAGTTCTTC. The rearrangement uses TRBV27 and TRBJ2-1, with 10 nucleotides matching TRBD2. The CDR3 is made up of 14 amino acids. The V gene's germline CDR1 is MNHEY and CDR2 SMNVEV (reference sequence). Trimming removed 4 bases from V and 7 bases from J; junction bases left unmatched: 4.

This chain connects TRBV27 to TRBJ2-1; TRBD1 aligns across 7 bases. Per the germline V gene, CDR1 is MNHEY and CDR2 is SMNVEV (reference sequence). With V trimmed by 2 bases and J by 2 bases, 0 bases remained unmatched. The CDR3 spans 14 residues. CDR3 DNA: TGTGCCAGCAGTTTAGGGACAGCCTACAATGAGCAGTTCTTC. Translated: CASSLGTAYNEQFF.

This clone was seen a single time. For the CDR3, the DNA is TGTGCCAGCAGCTCCCCCGGGGAGCTGTTTTTT. Residues: CASSSPGELFF. The chain couples TRBV2 to TRBJ2-2; D gene ambiguous. The CDR3 runs to 11 residues. The germline V gene encodes CDR1 SNHLY and CDR2 FYNNEI. Trimming took off 6 bases at V and 6 bases at J, with 5 bases between the two ends.

The V gene is TRBV2, the J gene TRBJ2-1, with D perhaps TRBD1 (5 bases). CDR3 length: 14 residues. The ends were cut back, 8 bases at V and 5 bases at J, with 16 bases in the middle. From germline, CDR1 is SNHLY and CDR2 FYNNEI. CDR3 protein: CASELPGHDNEQFF. DNA of the CDR3: TGTGCCAGCGAGCTGCCAGGACACGACAATGAGCAGTTCTTC.

This rearrangement joins TRBV11-3 to TRBJ2-2; D possibly corresponds to TRBD1 (6 bases). V was shortened by 1 base and J by 5 bases, with 11 bases between the two germline ends. Germline V CDR1 and CDR2: SGHNT, YENEEA. This CDR3 is built from 15 residues. The CDR3 nucleotides read TGTGCCAGCAGCTTAGGTGGGGGCGGAACCGGGGAGCTGTTTTTT. Protein: CASSLGGGGTGELFF.

This rearrangement joins TRBV12-5 to TRBJ2-3; possibly TRBD1 for D (5 bases). V was clipped by 1 base and J by 4 bases, with 18 bases between them. The CDR3 is made up of 17 amino acids. From germline, CDR1 is LGHNT and CDR2 FRNRAP. The CDR3 region has the DNA TGTGCTAGTGGTTTGGCCCCCTTGAGTAGCAGGGCAGATACGCAGTATTTT. Translation gives CASGLAPLSSRADTQYF.

J is TRBJ1-3 and V is TRBV5-1, with D maybe TRBD1 (6 bases). There are 16 residues in the CDR3. Germline V gene data show CDR1 as SGHRS and CDR2 as YFSETQ. V was trimmed by 4 bases and J by 1 base, leaving 15 bases between them. CDR3 DNA: TGCGCCAGCAGCCAAAGGACAGTCTCGTCTGGAAACACCATATATTTT. Translating gives CASSQRTVSSGNTIYF.

The chain employs TRBV2 and TRBJ1-5, with D perhaps TRBD1 (6 bases). V gave up 8 bases and J gave up 7 bases, with 18 bases separating them. CDR3 length: 14 amino acids. Germline-derived CDR1 and CDR2 are SNHLY and FYNNEI. This chain's CDR3 is CASGGKYRVQPQHF. CDR3 coding DNA: TGTGCCAGCGGGGGTAAATACAGGGTGCAGCCCCAGCATTTT.

The rearrangement joins TRBV5-1 to TRBJ2-1, with 8 bases aligning to TRBD1. CDR3 length: 13 amino acids. Germline V CDR1 and CDR2: SGHRS, YFSETQ. The junction had 8 bases not matched to a gene; V was cut back by 8 bases and J by 7 bases. CDR3 amino acids: CASQGAVRNEQFF. The CDR3 coding sequence is TGCGCCAGTCAGGGGGCGGTAAGGAATGAGCAGTTCTTC.

Only one count was recorded for this clone. The chain joins TRBV4-2 to TRBJ2-7; TRBD2 might be the D (6 bases). There are 14 residues in the CDR3. Per germline, CDR1 LGHNA and CDR2 YNFKEQ. Trimming removed 1 base from V and 3 bases from J, with 10 bases in between. CDR3 in DNA: TGTGCCAGCAGCCAAGGACTAGGAGGCTACGAGCAGTACTTC. Its translation: CASSQGLGGYEQYF.

This clone was detected a few times. The J gene is TRBJ1-1, the V gene TRBV19; no definite D call. Germline-derived CDR1 and CDR2 are LNHDA and SQIVND (reference sequence). The CDR3 has 14 residues. Trimming removed 11 bases at V and 2 bases at J, with 18 bases between. CDR3 region: CASGEGSGNTEAFF. In DNA, the CDR3 is TGTGCCTCCGGGGAGGGTAGCGGAAACACTGAAGCTTTCTTT.

The chain links TRBV29-1 to TRBJ2-7; no clear D gene. From germline, CDR1 is SQVTM and CDR2 ANQGSEA. Trimming stripped 0 bases from V and 2 bases from J, with 11 bases between. The CDR3 is 14 residues long. The CDR3 protein is CSVEDRADTYEQYF. The CDR3 DNA follows: TGCAGCGTTGAAGATCGTGCAGACACCTACGAGCAGTACTTC.

The chain couples TRBV7-2 to TRBJ1-1, with unresolved D. The germline V gene encodes CDR1 SGHTA and CDR2 FQGNSA. The CDR3 length is 15 residues. The ends were cut back, 2 bases at V and 1 base at J, with 11 bases in the middle. CDR3 in amino acids: CASSLYGVQNTEAFF. In nucleotides, the CDR3 is TGTGCCAGCAGCTTATACGGGGTCCAGAACACTGAAGCTTTCTTT.

The chain has TRBV9 and TRBJ2-7, with 7 positions matching TRBD1. Trimming cost V 7 bases and J 1 base; bases outside gene matches: 5. This CDR3 is built from 13 residues. The V gene's germline CDR1 is SGDLS and CDR2 YYNGEE. CDR3 sequence: CASSTGQSYEQYF. In DNA, the CDR3 is TGTGCCAGCTCGACAGGGCAATCCTACGAGCAGTACTTC.